What follows describes a single T cell receptor beta chain. Its antigen is not known. TCRdb itself ran the 5' RACE reads through MiXCR, one entry per CDR3 protein. The sample includes 200,000 to 250,000 distinct CDR3 sequences, 6% to 8.5% of them seen just once. The data derive from a study of identical twins. Germline V gene sequence: CDR1 SGHAT, CDR2 FQDESV (reference sequence). Trimming stripped 6 bases from V and 5 bases from J, with 25 bases between. The CDR3 spans 18 residues. Study outcomes and limitations: Carriage of fewer insertions was seen in abundant cord blood beta clonotypes, whereas memory repertoires showed none.

This sample also belongs to another study, concerning yellow fever vaccine responses in identical twins. That study adds: Twins reportedly had a vaccine T cell response that seemed partly convergent, partly personalized.

The chain links TRBV11-1 to TRBJ1-4; perhaps TRBD1 as D (5 bases). The sequencing input was CD8+ T cells sorted from blood. This clonotype was obtained from a woman between 18 and 29 years old in good health. Written as DNA, the CDR3 is TGTGCCAGCAGTCGATCAGGGAGCAAGACCGAAAGGAATGAAAAACTGTTTTTT. It encodes CASSRSGSKTERNEKLFF.